What follows are 10 T cell receptor beta chains derived from one specimen sequenced in a study of blood T cell repertoires in COVID-19. Sequencing used immunoSEQ multiplex PCR; TCRdb keeps in-frame clones, though not all of them. The sample contains about 310,000 clones, around nine tenths of which appear only once. The sample taken for sequencing was PBMCs or T cells enriched from blood (not recorded which). The receptors come from a woman in her 30s who had recovered from COVID-19.

The chain has TRBV5-1 and TRBJ2-5; D perhaps matches TRBD2 (7 bases). Trimming removed 3 bases from V and 5 bases from J, with 14 bases in between. Germline V gives CDR1 SGHRS, CDR2 YFSETQ. CDR3 length: 14 amino acids. This chain's CDR3 is CASSSGEGVETQYF. In DNA, the CDR3 is TGCGCCAGCAGCTCAGGGGAGGGAGTGGAGACCCAGTACTTC.

This sequence joins TRBV25-1 and TRBJ1-6; maybe TRBD1 (6 bases). CDR3 length: 16 residues. Looked up from germline, CDR1 is MGHDK and CDR2 is SYGVNS. The V gene lost 0 bases and the J gene lost 6 bases, with 12 bases spanning the gap. The CDR3 is CASSEYPQGFNSPLHF. The DNA of the CDR3 is TGTGCCAGCAGTGAATACCCTCAGGGGTTTAATTCACCCCTCCACTTT.

The V gene is TRBV7-9, the J gene TRBJ2-1; TRBD2 agrees at 11 bases. Per germline, CDR1 SEHNR and CDR2 FQNEAQ (reference sequence). The CDR3 length is 16 residues. J gave up 5 bases and V 0 bases, and 3 bases lay outside the gene matches. The CDR3 here is CASSLAGLADNNEQFF. The CDR3 region has the DNA TGTGCCAGCAGCTTAGCGGGACTAGCGGACAACAATGAGCAGTTCTTC.

The rearrangement joins TRBV10-3 to TRBJ2-3; TRBD2 matches 7 bases. Germline V CDR1 and CDR2: ENHRY, SYGVKD. The CDR3 sequence is 15 residues long. J lost 6 bases, V lost 8 bases, and 14 bases had no gene match. The CDR3 DNA reads TGTGCCATCCTCTGCGGACTAGTTTTTTGTGATACGCAGTATTTT. Protein product: CAILCGLVFCDTQYF.

The chain has TRBV28 and TRBJ2-2; tentatively, D is TRBD1 (6 bases). This CDR3 spans 17 amino acids. V was trimmed by 5 bases and J by 1 base, leaving 17 bases between them. Germline lookup yields CDR1 MDHEN and CDR2 SYDVKM. CDR3 coding DNA: TGTGCCAGCAGTGTCTTGGGGGCTACTAAGAACACCGGGGAGCTGTTTTTT. Protein sequence: CASSVLGATKNTGELFF. Filled out from reference TRBV28 and TRBJ2-2, the complete variable domain reads DVKVTQSSRYLVKRTGEKVFLECVQDMDHENMFWYRQDPGLGLRLIYFSYDVKMKEKGDIPEGYSVSREKKERFSLILESASTNQTSMYLCASSVLGATKNTGELFFGEGSRLTVL.

This clone showed up just once. In nucleotides, the CDR3 is TGTGCCAGCAGTTACGGCGCGGAGGGTTACAATGAGCAGTTCTTC. The encoded protein is CASSYGAEGYNEQFF. This rearrangement joins TRBV6-5 to TRBJ2-1, with a tentative D call TRBD2 (6 bases). The V gene's germline CDR1 is MNHEY and CDR2 SVGAGI. Deletions cut 2 bases from V and 4 bases from J, with 12 bases between. The CDR3 spans 15 residues.

The V call is TRBV6-5, the J call TRBJ2-5, with D maybe TRBD1 (6 bases). CDR3 length equals 15 residues. The ends were cut back, 6 bases at V and 3 bases at J, with 17 bases in the middle. Germline assignment: CDR1 MNHEY and CDR2 SVGAGI. The CDR3, as DNA: TGTGCCAGCAGACTACTCCGGGACACTAAAGAGACCCAGTACTTC. It codes for CASRLLRDTKETQYF.

The chain employs TRBV7-6 and TRBJ2-5; D not certain. The germline gives CDR1 SGHVS, CDR2 FNYEAQ. The CDR3 has 12 amino acids. V was pared by 3 bases and J by 7 bases, with 9 bases between. CDR3 region: CASSFFRGTQYF. CDR3 sequence (DNA): TGTGCCAGCAGCTTCTTTAGAGGGACCCAGTACTTC. The full variable domain, rest sourced from reference TRBV7-6 and TRBJ2-5, is GAGVSQSPRYKVTKRGQDVALRCDPISGHVSLYWYRQALGQGPEFLTYFNYEAQQDKSGLPNDRFSAERPEGSISTLTIQRTEQRDSAMYRCASSFFRGTQYFGPGTRLLVL.

The V call is TRBV5-6, the J call TRBJ2-7; possible D gene TRBD1, 6 bases. The V end lost 2 bases, the J end lost 6 bases, and 12 bases lay between the germline ends. Germline lookup yields CDR1 SGHDT and CDR2 YYEEEE. This CDR3 is 13 amino acids long. As DNA, the CDR3 is TGTGCCAGCAGCTTAGGGGGTGCGGGCGAGCAGTACTTC. Its protein product is CASSLGGAGEQYF.

This sequence joins TRBV11-2 and TRBJ2-7; D remains unclear. V was clipped by 3 bases and J by 4 bases, with 13 bases between them. CDR1 SGHAT and CDR2 FQNNGV come from the germline V gene. CDR3 size: 14 residues. The CDR3 nucleotides are TGTGCCAGCAGCTTGCACACCTTCATGTACGAGCAGTACTTC. Translating it yields CASSLHTFMYEQYF.